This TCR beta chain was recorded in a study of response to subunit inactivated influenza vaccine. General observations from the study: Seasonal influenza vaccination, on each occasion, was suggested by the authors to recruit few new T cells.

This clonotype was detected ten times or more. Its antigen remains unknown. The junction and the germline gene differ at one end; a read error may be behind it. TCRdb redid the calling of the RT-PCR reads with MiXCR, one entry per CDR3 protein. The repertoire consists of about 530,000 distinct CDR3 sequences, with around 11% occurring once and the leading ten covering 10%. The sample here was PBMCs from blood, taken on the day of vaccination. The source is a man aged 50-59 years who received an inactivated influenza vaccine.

The CDR3 region has the DNA TGCGCCAGCAGCTTGGACAGGGGGCACTACGAGCAGTACTTC. Translating gives CASSLDRGHYEQYF. This chain uses TRBV27 with TRBJ2-7, with TRBD1 identical over 11 bases. Germline V gene data show CDR1 as MNHEY and CDR2 as SMNVEV (reference sequence). This CDR3 region has 14 residues.